A single sample gave rise to the 5 T cell receptor beta chains below, sequenced in a study of blood T cell repertoires in COVID-19. The assay was immunoSEQ multiplex PCR, and TCRdb's table has in-frame clones only and misses some. The sample carries 150,000 to 200,000 clones, more than 85% recorded once. What was sequenced was PBMCs or T cells enriched from blood (not recorded which). The receptors derive from a human donor with acute COVID-19. The donor label of this sample is uncertain.

The chain uses TRBV4-1 and TRBJ2-1; maybe TRBD2 (5 bases). Germline CDR1 reads MGHRA; CDR2 reads YSYEKL. The length of the CDR3 is 17 residues. The V gene lost 0 bases and the J gene lost 2 bases, with 14 bases spanning the gap. The CDR3 nucleotides are TGCGCCAGCAGCCAAGAACGGAGGCTAGCCCCCTACAATGAGCAGTTCTTC. Encoded protein: CASSQERRLAPYNEQFF.

V gene TRBV18 combines with J gene TRBJ2-7, with D unclear. The CDR3 extends over 13 amino acids. V was pared by 4 bases and J by 1 base, with 8 bases between. Germline V CDR1 and CDR2: KGHSH, LQKENI. This CDR3 is CASSQGESYEQYF. CDR3 in DNA: TGTGCCAGCTCACAAGGAGAATCCTACGAGCAGTACTTC.

The chain couples TRBV25-1 to TRBJ2-2, with TRBD1 identical over 9 bases. The germline gives CDR1 MGHDK, CDR2 SYGVNS. The CDR3 runs 13 residues. The V gene end was trimmed by 6 bases and the J gene end by 5 bases; junction bases not matched to a gene: 1. The CDR3 DNA follows: TGTGCCAGCAGCGGACAGGGGACCGGGGAGCTGTTTTTT. Amino acids: CASSGQGTGELFF.

J is TRBJ1-3 and V is TRBV7-2; D call uncertain. Germline V gene data show CDR1 as SGHTA and CDR2 as FQGNSA. CDR3 length: 14 residues. Between the trimmed V and J ends, which lost 3 bases and 4 bases, there was a span of 10 bases. As DNA, the CDR3 is TGTGCCAGCAGCTTTAGGTCACAGGGAAACACCATATATTTT. Residues: CASSFRSQGNTIYF.

This chain uses TRBV4-1 with TRBJ2-1; D not resolved. V was cut by 1 base and J by 8 bases, with 6 bases left in between. The CDR3 extends over 12 amino acids. CDR1 is MGHRA, CDR2 YSYEKL, per germline. The CDR3 DNA reads TGCGCCAGCAGCCAAGGGGCCGATGAGCAGTTCTTC. Translating it yields CASSQGADEQFF.